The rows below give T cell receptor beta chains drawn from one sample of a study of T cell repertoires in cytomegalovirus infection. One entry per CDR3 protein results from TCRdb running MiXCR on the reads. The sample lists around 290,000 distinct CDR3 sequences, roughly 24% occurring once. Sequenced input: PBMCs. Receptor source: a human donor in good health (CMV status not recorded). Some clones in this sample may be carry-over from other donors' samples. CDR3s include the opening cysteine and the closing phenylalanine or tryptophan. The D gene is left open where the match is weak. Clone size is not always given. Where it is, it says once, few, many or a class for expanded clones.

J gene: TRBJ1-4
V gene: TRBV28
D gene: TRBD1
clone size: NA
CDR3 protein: CASSFQPGQPNEKLFF
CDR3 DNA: TGTGCCAGCAGTTTTCAGCCGGGACAGCCTAATGAAAAACTGTTTTTT

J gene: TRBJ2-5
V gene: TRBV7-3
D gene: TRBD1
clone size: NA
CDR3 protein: CASSLTGGSKTQYF
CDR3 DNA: TGTGCCAGCAGCTTAACAGGGGGCTCGAAGACCCAGTACTTC

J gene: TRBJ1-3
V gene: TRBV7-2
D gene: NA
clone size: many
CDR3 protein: CASSLRQKSSGNTIYF
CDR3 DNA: TGTGCCAGCAGCTTACGACAGAAAAGCTCTGGAAACACCATATATTTT

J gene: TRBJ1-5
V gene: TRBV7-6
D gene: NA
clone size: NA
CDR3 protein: CASSLYRRGIGNQPQHF
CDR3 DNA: TGTGCCAGCAGCTTATATAGGCGGGGGATCGGCAATCAGCCCCAGCATTTT

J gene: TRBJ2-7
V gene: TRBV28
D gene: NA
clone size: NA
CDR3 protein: CASREGPRRRGEQYF
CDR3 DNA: TGTGCCAGCAGAGAGGGACCCCGGCGGCGGGGCGAGCAGTACTTC

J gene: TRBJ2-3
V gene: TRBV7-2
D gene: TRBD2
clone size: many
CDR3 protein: CASSLIGDYRGEATDTQYF
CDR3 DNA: TGTGCCAGCAGCTTAATTGGGGACTACCGTGGTGAAGCAACAGATACGCAGTATTTT

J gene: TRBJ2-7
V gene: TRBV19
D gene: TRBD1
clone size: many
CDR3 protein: CASSRRGQGGTYEQYF
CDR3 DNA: TGTGCCAGTAGTCGCCGAGGACAGGGGGGGACCTACGAGCAGTACTTC

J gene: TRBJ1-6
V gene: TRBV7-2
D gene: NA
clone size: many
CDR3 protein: CASSKQLEGNSPLHF
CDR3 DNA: TGTGCCAGCAGCAAACAACTTGAGGGCAATTCACCCCTCCACTTT

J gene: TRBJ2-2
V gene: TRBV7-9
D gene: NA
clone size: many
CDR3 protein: CASSTAGELFF
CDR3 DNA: TGTGCCAGCAGCACCGCCGGGGAGCTGTTTTTT

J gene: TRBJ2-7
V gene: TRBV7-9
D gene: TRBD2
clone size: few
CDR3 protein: CASSFLAVGYEQYF
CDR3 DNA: TGTGCCAGCAGCTTTCTAGCGGTAGGTTACGAGCAGTACTTC

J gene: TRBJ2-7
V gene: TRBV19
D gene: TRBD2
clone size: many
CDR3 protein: CASSISSGVVYEQYF
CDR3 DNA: TGTGCCAGTAGTATCTCTAGCGGGGTCGTCTACGAGCAGTACTTC

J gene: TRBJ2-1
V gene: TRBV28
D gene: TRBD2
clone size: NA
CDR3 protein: CASSLRLAGSNEQFF
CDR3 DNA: TGTGCCAGCAGTTTACGACTAGCGGGAAGCAATGAGCAGTTCTTC

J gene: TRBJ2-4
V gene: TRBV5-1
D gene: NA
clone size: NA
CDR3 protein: CASSLEATAGHIGKNIQYF
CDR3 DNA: TGCGCCAGCAGCTTGGAGGCAACGGCAGGGCATATAGGCAAAAACATTCAGTACTTC

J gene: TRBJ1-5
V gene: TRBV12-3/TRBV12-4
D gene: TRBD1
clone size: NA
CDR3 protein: CDGSNRGRRNQPQHF
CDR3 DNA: TGTGATGGCTCGAACAGGGGTAGGCGCAATCAGCCCCAGCATTTT

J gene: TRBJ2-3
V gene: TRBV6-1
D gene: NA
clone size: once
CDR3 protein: CASSSWGETDTQYF
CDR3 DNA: TGTGCCAGCAGTTCCTGGGGGGAAACAGATACGCAGTATTTT

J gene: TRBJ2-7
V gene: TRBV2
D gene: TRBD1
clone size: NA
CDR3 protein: CASSQDRDDEQYF
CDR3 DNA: TGTGCCAGCAGTCAGGACAGGGATGACGAGCAGTACTTC

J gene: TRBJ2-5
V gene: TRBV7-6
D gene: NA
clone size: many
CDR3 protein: CATRQTRVQETQYF
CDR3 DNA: TGTGCCACCCGACAGACTAGGGTGCAAGAGACCCAGTACTTC

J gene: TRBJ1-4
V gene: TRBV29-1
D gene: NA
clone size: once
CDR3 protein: CSAGDVLGLFF
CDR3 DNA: TGCAGCGCCGGGGATGTACTAGGGCTGTTTTTT

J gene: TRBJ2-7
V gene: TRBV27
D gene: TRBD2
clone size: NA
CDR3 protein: CASTDSGRALSEQYF
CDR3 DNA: TGTGCCAGCACGGATAGCGGGAGGGCCCTCAGCGAGCAGTACTTC

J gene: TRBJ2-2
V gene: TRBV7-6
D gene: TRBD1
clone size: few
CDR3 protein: CASSFRQGTGELFF
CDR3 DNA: TGTGCCAGCAGCTTTAGACAGGGCACCGGGGAGCTGTTTTTT

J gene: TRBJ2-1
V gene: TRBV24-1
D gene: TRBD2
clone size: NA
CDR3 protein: CATSDYGLAGGTYNEQFF
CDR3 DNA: TGTGCCACCAGTGATTACGGACTAGCGGGAGGAACCTACAATGAGCAGTTCTTC

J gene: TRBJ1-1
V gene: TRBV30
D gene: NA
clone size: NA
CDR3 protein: CAWSKGGETEAFF
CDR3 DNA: TGTGCCTGGAGTAAGGGAGGGGAAACTGAAGCTTTCTTT

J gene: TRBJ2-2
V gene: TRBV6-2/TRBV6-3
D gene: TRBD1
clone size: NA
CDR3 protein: CASSYPRTGLTGELFF
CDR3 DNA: TGTGCCAGCAGTTACCCTAGGACAGGGTTGACCGGGGAGCTGTTTTTT

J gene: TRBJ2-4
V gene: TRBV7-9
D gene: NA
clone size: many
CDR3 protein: CASSPTGLENIQYF
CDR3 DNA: TGTGCCAGCAGCCCCACGGGCCTGGAGAACATTCAGTACTTC

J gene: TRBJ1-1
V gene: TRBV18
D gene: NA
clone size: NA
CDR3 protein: CASSPLREGSSTEAFF
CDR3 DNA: TGTGCCAGCTCACCTCTGCGGGAGGGGTCGAGCACTGAAGCTTTCTTT

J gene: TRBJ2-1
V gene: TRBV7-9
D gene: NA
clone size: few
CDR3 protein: CASSSRGGTYNEQFF
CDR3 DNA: TGTGCCAGCAGCTCCCGGGGCGGAACCTACAATGAGCAGTTCTTC

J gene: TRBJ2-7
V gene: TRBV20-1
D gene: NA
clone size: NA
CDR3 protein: CSAGTVDTPYEQYF
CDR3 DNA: TGCAGTGCTGGTACAGTGGACACTCCCTACGAGCAGTACTTC

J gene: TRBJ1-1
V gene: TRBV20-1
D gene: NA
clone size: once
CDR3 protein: CSASYAQRMNTEAFF
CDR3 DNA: TGCAGTGCTAGTTACGCCCAAAGAATGAACACTGAAGCTTTCTTT

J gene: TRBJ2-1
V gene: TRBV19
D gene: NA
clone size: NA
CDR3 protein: CASSPPLWDSGTSYNEQFF
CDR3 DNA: TGTGCCAGTAGTCCGCCCCTGTGGGATTCCGGGACCTCCTACAATGAGCAGTTCTTC

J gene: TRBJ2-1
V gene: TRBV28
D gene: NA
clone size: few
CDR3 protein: CASSSTRTGREASYNEQFF
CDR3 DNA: TGTGCCAGCAGTTCCACCCGGACTGGGCGGGAAGCCTCCTACAATGAGCAGTTCTTC

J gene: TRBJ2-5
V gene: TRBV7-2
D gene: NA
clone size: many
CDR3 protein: CASSLRREETQYF
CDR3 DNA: TGTGCCAGCAGCCTGAGACGGGAAGAGACCCAGTACTTC

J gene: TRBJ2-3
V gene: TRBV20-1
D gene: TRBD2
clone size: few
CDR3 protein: CSARDSGGGRNTQYF
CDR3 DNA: TGCAGTGCTAGAGATAGCGGGGGGGGACGAAATACGCAGTATTTT

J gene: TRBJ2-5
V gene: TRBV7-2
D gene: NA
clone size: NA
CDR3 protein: CASSPQTMGETQYF
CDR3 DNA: TGTGCCAGCAGCCCCCAGACTATGGGAGAGACCCAGTACTTC

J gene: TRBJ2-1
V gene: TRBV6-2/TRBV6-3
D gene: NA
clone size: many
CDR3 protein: CASSYGSFSYNEQFF
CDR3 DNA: TGTGCCAGCAGTTATGGGAGTTTTTCCTACAATGAGCAGTTCTTC

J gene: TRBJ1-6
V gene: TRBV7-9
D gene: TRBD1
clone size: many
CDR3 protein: CASSLGTDNSPLHF
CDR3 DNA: TGTGCCAGCAGCCTCGGGACAGATAATTCACCCCTCCACTTT

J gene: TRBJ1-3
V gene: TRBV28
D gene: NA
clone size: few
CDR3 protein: CANVWGGLPTSGNTIYF
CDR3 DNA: TGTGCCAACGTATGGGGAGGGCTGCCGACCTCTGGAAACACCATATATTTT

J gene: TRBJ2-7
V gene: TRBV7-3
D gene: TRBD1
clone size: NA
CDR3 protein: CASSLLGQGASYEQYF
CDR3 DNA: TGTGCCAGCAGCTTACTCGGACAGGGGGCTTCCTACGAGCAGTACTTC

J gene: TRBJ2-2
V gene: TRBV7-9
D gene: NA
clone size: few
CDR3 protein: CASSLDFYGTGELFF
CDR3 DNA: TGTGCCAGCAGCTTAGACTTCTATGGGACCGGGGAGCTGTTTTTT

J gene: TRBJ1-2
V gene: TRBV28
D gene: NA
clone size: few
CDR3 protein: CASSSQAGGTGGYTF
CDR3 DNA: TGTGCCAGCAGTTCCCAGGCCGGCGGGACGGGGGGCTACACCTTC

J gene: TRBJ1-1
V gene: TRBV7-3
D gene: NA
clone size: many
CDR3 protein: CASSPTGWDTEAFF
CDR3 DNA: TGTGCCAGCAGCCCTACAGGGTGGGACACTGAAGCTTTCTTT

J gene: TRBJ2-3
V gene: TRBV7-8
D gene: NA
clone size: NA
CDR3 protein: CASSSLGRNTDTQYF
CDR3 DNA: TGTGCCAGCAGCTCTTTGGGGCGGAACACAGATACGCAGTATTTT

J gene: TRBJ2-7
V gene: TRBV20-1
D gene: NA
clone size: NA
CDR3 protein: CSAREEFSPYEQYF
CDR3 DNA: TGCAGTGCTAGAGAAGAATTCTCCCCCTACGAGCAGTACTTC

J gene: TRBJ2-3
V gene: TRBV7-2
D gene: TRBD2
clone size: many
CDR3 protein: CASSSSSGSTDTQYF
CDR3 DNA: TGTGCCAGCAGCTCGTCTAGCGGGAGCACAGATACGCAGTATTTT

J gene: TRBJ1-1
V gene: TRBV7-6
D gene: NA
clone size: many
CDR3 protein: CASSFYTNTEAFF
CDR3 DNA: TGTGCCAGCAGTTTCTATACGAACACTGAAGCTTTCTTT

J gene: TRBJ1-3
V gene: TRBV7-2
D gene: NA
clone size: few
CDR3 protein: CASSLQWSGGNTIYF
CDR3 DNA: TGTGCCAGCAGCTTACAGTGGTCCGGTGGAAACACCATATATTTT

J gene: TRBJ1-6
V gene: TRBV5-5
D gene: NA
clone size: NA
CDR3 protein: CASSLLRDSPLHF
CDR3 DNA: TGTGCCAGCAGCTTACTCAGGGATTCACCCCTCCACTTT

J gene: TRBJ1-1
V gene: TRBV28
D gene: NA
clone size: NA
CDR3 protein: CASRLGTMNTEAFF
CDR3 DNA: TGTGCCAGCAGGTTGGGGACCATGAACACTGAAGCTTTCTTT

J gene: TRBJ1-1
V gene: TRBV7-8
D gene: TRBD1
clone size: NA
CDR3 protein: CASSSYRGDTEAFF
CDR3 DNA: TGTGCCAGCAGCTCGTACAGGGGAGACACTGAAGCTTTCTTT

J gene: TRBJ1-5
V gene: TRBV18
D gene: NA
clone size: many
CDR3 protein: CASSQQGWNQPQHF
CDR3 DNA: TGTGCCAGCTCACAACAGGGTTGGAATCAGCCCCAGCATTTT

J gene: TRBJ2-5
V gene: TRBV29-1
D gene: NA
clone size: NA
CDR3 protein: CSVVRVYGETQYF
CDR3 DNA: TGCAGCGTTGTTAGAGTGTATGGGGAGACCCAGTACTTC

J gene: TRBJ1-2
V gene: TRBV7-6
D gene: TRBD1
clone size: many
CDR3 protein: CASSPQGARSYGYTF
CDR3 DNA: TGTGCCAGCAGCCCACAGGGGGCGAGGAGTTATGGCTACACCTTC

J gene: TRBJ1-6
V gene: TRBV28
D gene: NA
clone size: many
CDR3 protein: CASSPRGTGGNSPLHF
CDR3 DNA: TGTGCCAGCAGTCCCCGTGGTACCGGGGGTAATTCACCCCTCCACTTT

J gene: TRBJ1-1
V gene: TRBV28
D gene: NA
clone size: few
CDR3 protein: CASSKDRPLMNTEAFF
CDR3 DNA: TGTGCCAGCAGTAAAGACAGGCCACTAATGAACACTGAAGCTTTCTTT

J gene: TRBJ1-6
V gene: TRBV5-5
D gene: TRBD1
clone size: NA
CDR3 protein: CASSWGQGARNSPLHF
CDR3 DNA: TGTGCCAGCAGCTGGGGACAGGGGGCGCGTAATTCACCCCTCCACTTT